These T cell receptor beta chains were read from a single sample in a study of T cell responses to AZD1222 COVID-19 vaccine. Clones were read by immunoSEQ multiplex PCR, and TCRdb kept only the in-frame ones, dropping some. Of 65,000 to 85,000 clones listed, about 88% are singletons. Sequencing was performed on peripheral blood, taken on day 0 of AZD1222 vaccination. These receptors all come from an adult in good health. The CDR3 runs from the conserved cysteine through the conserved F or W. D genes are given only for firm matches. Size is stated for part of the rows, as once, few or many counts, or as a class when the clone is expanded.

TRBV6-5	few	TRBJ1-2	-	CASLRGGYGYTF	TGTGCCAGCCTGAGGGGGGGCTATGGCTACACCTTC
TRBV5-1	-	TRBJ2-3	-	CASGPTGNGPDTQYF	TGCGCCAGCGGACCGACGGGAAACGGCCCAGATACGCAGTATTTT
TRBV6-5	-	TRBJ1-2	-	CASSYTGHFPNYGYTF	TGTGCCAGCAGTTACACGGGACACTTCCCGAACTATGGCTACACCTTC
TRBV4-1	-	TRBJ2-3	TRBD2	CASSQVPSGDTDTQYF	TGCGCCAGCAGCCAAGTGCCTAGCGGGGACACAGATACGCAGTATTTT
TRBV5-1	-	TRBJ1-6	-	CASSLVTNSPLHF	TGCGCCAGCAGCTTGGTCACCAATTCACCCCTCCACTTT
TRBV6-5	-	TRBJ1-2	-	CASSPTTDYGYTF	TGTGCCAGCAGCCCCACGACAGACTATGGCTACACCTTC
TRBV5-1	-	TRBJ1-6	-	CASSRDLGNSPLHF	TGCGCCAGCAGTAGGGATTTGGGAAATTCACCCCTCCACTTT
TRBV20-1	-	TRBJ1-2	-	CSASFPGAEGGYTF	TGCAGTGCTAGTTTTCCTGGCGCCGAGGGTGGCTACACCTTC
TRBV5-6	-	TRBJ2-7	-	CASSLSFGTPSYEQYF	TGTGCCAGCAGTCTTTCGTTCGGGACGCCCTCTTACGAGCAGTACTTC
TRBV5-8	-	TRBJ1-2	-	CASSQGLEGYTF	TGTGCCAGCAGCCAGGGGCTGGAGGGCTACACCTTC
TRBV5-1	-	TRBJ2-7	TRBD1	CASSLDRGRGYEQYF	TGCGCCAGCAGCCTTGACAGGGGTAGGGGCTACGAGCAGTACTTC
TRBV9	-	TRBJ2-3	-	CASSVEVTNTDTQYF	TGTGCCAGCAGCGTAGAGGTCACGAACACAGATACGCAGTATTTT
TRBV5-6	-	TRBJ2-6	-	CASSLFGRGGANVLTF	TGTGCCAGCAGCTTGTTCGGGAGAGGTGGGGCCAACGTCCTGACTTTC
TRBV7-2	-	TRBJ2-1	TRBD2	CASRLSGSGSYNEQFF	TGTGCCAGCAGACTAAGCGGGAGTGGGTCCTACAATGAGCAGTTCTTC
TRBV5-4	-	TRBJ2-2	-	CASSPDPNNDGELFF	TGTGCCAGCAGCCCCGACCCCAATAACGACGGGGAGCTGTTTTTT
TRBV29-1	-	TRBJ2-7	TRBD2	CSALSGGAGRQYF	TGCAGCGCCCTTAGTGGCGGAGCGGGAAGGCAGTACTTC
TRBV19	-	TRBJ1-1	-	CASRTPGRSTEAFF	TGTGCCAGTAGGACACCCGGGAGAAGTACTGAAGCTTTCTTT
TRBV7-3	-	TRBJ1-2	-	CASSTGTLGGYTF	TGTGCCAGCAGCACCGGGACACTGGGGGGCTACACCTTC
TRBV5-5	-	TRBJ1-2	TRBD1	CASSHAGGADYGYTF	TGTGCCAGCAGCCACGCAGGGGGCGCGGACTATGGCTACACCTTC
TRBV6-1	-	TRBJ2-2	TRBD2	CASSEVPPSGANTGELFF	TGTGCCAGCAGTGAAGTCCCCCCTAGCGGGGCTAACACCGGGGAGCTGTTTTTT
TRBV6-5	-	TRBJ1-2	-	CASSPYGQSPYGYTF	TGTGCCAGCAGTCCCTACGGACAATCTCCATATGGCTACACCTTC
TRBV6-6	-	TRBJ1-5	-	CASTRGLGPNQPQHF	TGTGCCAGCACCCGGGGGCTGGGGCCAAATCAGCCCCAGCATTTT
TRBV7-9	-	TRBJ1-2	-	CASSSIRAGVGYTF	TGTGCCAGCAGCTCAATCCGGGCGGGGGTAGGCTACACCTTC
TRBV7-9	few	TRBJ1-1	-	CASSLMGELTEAFF	TGTGCCAGCAGCTTAATGGGGGAGCTCACTGAAGCTTTCTTT